A selection of T cell receptor beta chains follows, all from one sample in a study of T cell responses to AZD1222 COVID-19 vaccine. Clones were read by immunoSEQ multiplex PCR, and TCRdb kept only the in-frame ones, dropping some. The sample records 200,000 or so clones, about nine tenths being singletons. The sample here was peripheral blood, taken on day 0 of MenACWY control vaccination. All receptors derive from an adult in good health. Each CDR3 is given with its conserved first and last residue. Fields, in order: CDR3 protein, J gene, clone size, V gene. The size of a clone is reported for some rows only, either as once, few or many, or as a class for expanded clones.

CASSVGNAGFFPETQYF TRBJ2-5 NA TRBV9
CASSFRENRQYF TRBJ2-3 NA TRBV5-1
CASSPSDVLGRGTEAFF TRBJ1-1 NA TRBV27
CASSSGPRASQPQHF TRBJ1-5 once TRBV6-5
CASSFRDGEQYF TRBJ2-7 NA TRBV7-9
CASRSRLAEYNEQFF TRBJ2-1 NA TRBV5-1
CAWSRGGSEAFF TRBJ1-1 NA TRBV30
CASSVEFQGKAFF TRBJ1-1 NA TRBV9
CSAAQETQYF TRBJ2-5 NA TRBV20-1
CASSLEVGEAFF TRBJ1-1 NA TRBV5-1
CASSPQVPNEQYF TRBJ2-7 NA TRBV6-6
CASSRLAGAQETQYF TRBJ2-5 NA TRBV6-4
CASVDRTNTEAFF TRBJ1-1 NA TRBV3-1/TRBV3-2
CASSPSGGNQPQHF TRBJ1-5 NA TRBV7-3
CAISWTGGSSYNEQFF TRBJ2-1 NA TRBV10-3
CASSYSTVNTEAFF TRBJ1-1 once TRBV6-5
CASSLSLAPTDTQYF TRBJ2-3 few TRBV5-1
CASRYQGRDEKLFF TRBJ1-4 NA TRBV6-5
CASSQDLSSGNTIYF TRBJ1-3 once TRBV4-1
CASSTGTASTDTQYF TRBJ2-3 NA TRBV5-6
CASSSDGEGAYEQYF TRBJ2-7 NA TRBV28
CASSPPLTPLSNQPQHF TRBJ1-5 NA TRBV28
CASSRETNQPQHF TRBJ1-5 NA TRBV2
CASSIPSDRRDGYTF TRBJ1-2 NA TRBV19
CATSRDLQGVSEQYF TRBJ2-7 once TRBV15
CASSSGTDFGLPQHF TRBJ1-5 NA TRBV2
CSASQGLAGGPEQFF TRBJ2-1 NA TRBV20-1
CASSLARTGDEETQYF TRBJ2-5 NA TRBV5-1
CASSTMTGGQAFF TRBJ1-1 NA TRBV19
CASSQGHNTGELFF TRBJ2-2 NA TRBV2
CASSPTAGGESYGYTF TRBJ1-2 NA TRBV11-2
CASSKSQGAINQPQHF TRBJ1-5 NA TRBV19
CASSPPQRSLYEQYF TRBJ2-7 once TRBV7-9
CASSLEASKNTIYF TRBJ1-3 NA TRBV5-4
CASSQAASYEQYF TRBJ2-7 NA TRBV27
CASSPQGAGELFF TRBJ2-2 NA TRBV7-9
CASSPRGTGELFF TRBJ2-2 NA TRBV3-1/TRBV3-2
CASSVGGFGQGANEQFF TRBJ2-1 NA TRBV9
CASSETNYGYTF TRBJ1-2 once TRBV5-8
CASSFSQGNEQYF TRBJ2-7 NA TRBV11-2
CASSSGLAGGLSTDTQYF TRBJ2-3 NA TRBV5-1
CASSLSGSSYEQYF TRBJ2-7 NA TRBV13
CASSYQGGTEAFF TRBJ1-1 NA TRBV6-5
CSALWGYEQYF TRBJ2-7 NA TRBV20-1
CASSPGHQGENQYF TRBJ2-7 NA TRBV27
CASSEVSETGELFF TRBJ2-2 NA TRBV2
CASSLGDRGQETQYF TRBJ2-5 NA TRBV11-2
CASSLEELLYSNQPQHF TRBJ1-5 NA TRBV5-5
CASSLEVAGLANYEQYF TRBJ2-7 NA TRBV7-2
CASSPWVNEQYF TRBJ2-7 once TRBV7-2